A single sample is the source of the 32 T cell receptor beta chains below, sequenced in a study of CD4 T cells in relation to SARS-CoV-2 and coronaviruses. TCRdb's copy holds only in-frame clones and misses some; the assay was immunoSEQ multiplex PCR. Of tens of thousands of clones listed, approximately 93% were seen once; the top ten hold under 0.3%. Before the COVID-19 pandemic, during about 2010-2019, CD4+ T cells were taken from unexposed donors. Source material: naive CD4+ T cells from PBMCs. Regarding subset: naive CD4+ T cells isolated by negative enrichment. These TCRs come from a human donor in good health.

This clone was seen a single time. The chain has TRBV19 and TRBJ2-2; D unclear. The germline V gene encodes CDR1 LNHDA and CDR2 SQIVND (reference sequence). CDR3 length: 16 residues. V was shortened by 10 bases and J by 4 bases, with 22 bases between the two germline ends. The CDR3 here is CATQSRAFARTGELFF. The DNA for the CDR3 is TGTGCCACTCAATCCCGGGCGTTCGCCCGCACCGGGGAGCTGTTTTTT.

The CDR3, as DNA: TGTGCCAGCAGTTCTCTAGCGGGATCTAGCACAGATACGCAGTATTTT. Translating it yields CASSSLAGSSTDTQYF. The chain uses TRBV28 and TRBJ2-3, with 9 positions matching TRBD2. Looked up from germline, CDR1 is MDHEN and CDR2 is SYDVKM. J gave up 0 bases and V 4 bases, and 5 bases lay outside the gene matches. The CDR3 contains 16 residues.

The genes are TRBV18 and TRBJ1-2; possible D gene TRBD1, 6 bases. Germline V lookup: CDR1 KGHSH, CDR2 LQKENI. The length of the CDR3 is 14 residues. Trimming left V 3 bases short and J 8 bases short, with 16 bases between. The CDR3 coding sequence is TGTGCCAGCTCACCTATTACAGGGTTGGAGGGCTACACCTTC. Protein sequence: CASSPITGLEGYTF.

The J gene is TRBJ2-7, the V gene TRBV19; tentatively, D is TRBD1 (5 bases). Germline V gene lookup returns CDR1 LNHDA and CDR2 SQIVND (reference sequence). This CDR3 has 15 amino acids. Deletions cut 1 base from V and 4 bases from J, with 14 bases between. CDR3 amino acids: CASSIGAGFSYEQYF. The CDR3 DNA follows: TGTGCCAGTAGTATAGGTGCAGGGTTCAGTTACGAGCAGTACTTC.

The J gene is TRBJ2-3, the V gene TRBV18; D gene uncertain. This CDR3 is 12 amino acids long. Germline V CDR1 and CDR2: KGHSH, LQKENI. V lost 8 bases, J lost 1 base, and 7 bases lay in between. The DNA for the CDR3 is TGTGCCAGCGCCCGGGGCACAGATACGCAGTATTTT. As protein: CASARGTDTQYF.

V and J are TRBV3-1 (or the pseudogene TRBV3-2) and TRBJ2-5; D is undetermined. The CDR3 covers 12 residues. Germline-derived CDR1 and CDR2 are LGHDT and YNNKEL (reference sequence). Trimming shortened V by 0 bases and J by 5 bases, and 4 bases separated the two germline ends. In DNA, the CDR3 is TGTGCCAGCAGCCAAGATGTGGAGACCCAGTACTTC. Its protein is CASSQDVETQYF.

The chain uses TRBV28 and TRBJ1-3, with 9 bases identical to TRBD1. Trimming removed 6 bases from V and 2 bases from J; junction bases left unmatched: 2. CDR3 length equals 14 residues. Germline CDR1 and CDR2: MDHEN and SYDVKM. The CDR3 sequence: CASRDRGPGNTIYF. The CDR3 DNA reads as TGTGCCAGCAGGGACAGGGGCCCTGGAAACACCATATATTTT.

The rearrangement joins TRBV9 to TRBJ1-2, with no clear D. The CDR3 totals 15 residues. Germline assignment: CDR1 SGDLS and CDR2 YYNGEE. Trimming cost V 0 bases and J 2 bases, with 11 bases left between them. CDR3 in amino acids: CASSVDPAVNYGYTF. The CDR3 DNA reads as TGTGCCAGCAGCGTAGACCCGGCAGTAAACTATGGCTACACCTTC.

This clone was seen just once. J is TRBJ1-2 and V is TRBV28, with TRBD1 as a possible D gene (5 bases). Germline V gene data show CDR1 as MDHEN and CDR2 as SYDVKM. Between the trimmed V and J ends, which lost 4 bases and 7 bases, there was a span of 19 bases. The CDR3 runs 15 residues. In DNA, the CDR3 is TGTGCCAGCAGTTCCCTCGGTGGCAGGGAGCCTGGCTACACCTTC. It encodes CASSSLGGREPGYTF.

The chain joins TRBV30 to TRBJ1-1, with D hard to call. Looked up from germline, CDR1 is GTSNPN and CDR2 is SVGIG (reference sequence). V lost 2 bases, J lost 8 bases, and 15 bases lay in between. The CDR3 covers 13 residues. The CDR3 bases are TGTGCCTGGAGTCGTGGGCCACTGAGAGAAGCTTTCTTT. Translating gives CAWSRGPLREAFF.

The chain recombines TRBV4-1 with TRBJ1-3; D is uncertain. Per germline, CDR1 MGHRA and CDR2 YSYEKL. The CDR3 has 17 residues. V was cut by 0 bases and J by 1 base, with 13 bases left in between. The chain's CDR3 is CASSQEGTGRSGNTIYF. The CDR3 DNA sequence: TGCGCCAGCAGCCAAGAAGGTACCGGCAGGTCTGGAAACACCATATATTTT.

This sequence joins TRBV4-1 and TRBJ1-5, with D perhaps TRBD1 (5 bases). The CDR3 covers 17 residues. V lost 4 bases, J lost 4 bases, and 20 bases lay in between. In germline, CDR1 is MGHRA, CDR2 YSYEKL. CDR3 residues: CASSPLIGDSSNQPQHF. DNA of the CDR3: TGCGCCAGCAGCCCTTTGATTGGTGACAGCTCAAATCAGCCCCAGCATTTT.

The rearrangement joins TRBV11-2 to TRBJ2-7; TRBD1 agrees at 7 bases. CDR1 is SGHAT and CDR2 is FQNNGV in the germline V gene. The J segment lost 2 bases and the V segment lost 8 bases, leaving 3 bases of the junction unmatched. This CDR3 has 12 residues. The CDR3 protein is CASRDSPYEQYF. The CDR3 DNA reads TGTGCCAGCCGGGACAGCCCCTACGAGCAGTACTTC.

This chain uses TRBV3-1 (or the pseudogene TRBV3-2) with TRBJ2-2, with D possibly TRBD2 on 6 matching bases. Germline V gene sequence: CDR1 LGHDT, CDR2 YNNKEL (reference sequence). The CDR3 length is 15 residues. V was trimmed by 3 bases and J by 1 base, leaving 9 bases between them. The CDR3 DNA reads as TGTGCCAGCAGCCAGATGGGGGGGAACACCGGGGAGCTGTTTTTT. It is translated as CASSQMGGNTGELFF.

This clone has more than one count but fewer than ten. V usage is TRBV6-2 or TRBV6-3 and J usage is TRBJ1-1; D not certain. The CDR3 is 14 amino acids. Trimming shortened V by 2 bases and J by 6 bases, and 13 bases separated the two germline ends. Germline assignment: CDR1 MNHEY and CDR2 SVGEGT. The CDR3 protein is CASSYRPGGAEAFF. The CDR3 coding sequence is TGTGCCAGCAGTTACCGCCCGGGAGGAGCTGAAGCTTTCTTT.

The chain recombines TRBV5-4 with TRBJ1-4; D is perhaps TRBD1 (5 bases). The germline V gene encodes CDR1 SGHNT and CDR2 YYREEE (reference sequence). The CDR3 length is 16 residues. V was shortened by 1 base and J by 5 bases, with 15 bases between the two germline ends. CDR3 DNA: TGTGCCAGCAGCTTGTTAAGTGGGGCAGGGAATGAAAAACTGTTTTTT. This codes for CASSLLSGAGNEKLFF.

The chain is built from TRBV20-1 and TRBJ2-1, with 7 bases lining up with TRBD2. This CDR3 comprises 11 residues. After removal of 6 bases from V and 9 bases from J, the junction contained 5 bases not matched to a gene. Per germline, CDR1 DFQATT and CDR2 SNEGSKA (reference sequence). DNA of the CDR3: TGCAGTGCCGTTACGGGGGGTGAGCAGTTCTTC. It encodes CSAVTGGEQFF.

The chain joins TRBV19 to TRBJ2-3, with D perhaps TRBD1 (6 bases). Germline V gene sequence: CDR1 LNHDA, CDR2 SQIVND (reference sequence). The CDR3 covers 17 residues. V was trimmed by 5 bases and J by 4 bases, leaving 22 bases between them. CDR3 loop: CASSPNRVGTFPDTQYF. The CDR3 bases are TGTGCCAGTAGTCCAAACAGGGTTGGCACCTTCCCAGATACGCAGTATTTT.

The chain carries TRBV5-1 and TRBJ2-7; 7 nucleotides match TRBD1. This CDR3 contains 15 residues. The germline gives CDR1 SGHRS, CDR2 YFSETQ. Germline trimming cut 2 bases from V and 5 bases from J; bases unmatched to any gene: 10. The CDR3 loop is CASSLPTGSPDEQYF. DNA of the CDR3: TGCGCCAGCAGCTTACCGACAGGGAGTCCCGACGAGCAGTACTTC. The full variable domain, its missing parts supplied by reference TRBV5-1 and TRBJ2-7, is KAGVTQTPRYLIKTRGQQVTLSCSPISGHRSVSWYQQTPGQGLQFLFEYFSETQRNKGNFPGRFSGRQFSNSRSEMNVSTLELGDSALYLCASSLPTGSPDEQYFGPGTRLTVT.

The CDR3 DNA sequence: TGTGCCAGCAGCCAAAAGGTTCGGACATCTCAACTTCAAGAGACCCAGTACTTC. It encodes CASSQKVRTSQLQETQYF. The chain carries TRBV3-1 (or the pseudogene TRBV3-2) and TRBJ2-5; weak D call: TRBD1 (5 bases). V was pared by 2 bases and J by 2 bases, with 21 bases between. Germline CDR1 is LGHDT and CDR2 is YNNKEL (reference sequence). The CDR3 length is 18 residues.

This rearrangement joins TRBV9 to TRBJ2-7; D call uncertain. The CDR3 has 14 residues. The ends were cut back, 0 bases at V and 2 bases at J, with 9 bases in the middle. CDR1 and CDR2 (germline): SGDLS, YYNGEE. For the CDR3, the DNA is TGTGCCAGCAGCGTAGGAATGGGAACCTACGAGCAGTACTTC. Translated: CASSVGMGTYEQYF.

The DNA for the CDR3 is TGTGCCAGCACGACAGGGGATTCACCCCTCCACTTT. It codes for CASTTGDSPLHF. The chain has TRBV6-5 and TRBJ1-6; 8 positions agree with TRBD1. Per the germline V gene, CDR1 is MNHEY and CDR2 is SVGAGI. V was clipped by 7 bases and J by 8 bases; unmatched bases: 1. This CDR3 region has 12 residues.

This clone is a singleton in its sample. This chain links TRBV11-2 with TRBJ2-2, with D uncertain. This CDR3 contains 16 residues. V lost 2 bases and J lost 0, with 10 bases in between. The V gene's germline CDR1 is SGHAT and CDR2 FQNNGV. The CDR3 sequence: CASSLQTLTNTGELFF. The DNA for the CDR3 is TGTGCCAGCAGCTTACAGACACTTACGAACACCGGGGAGCTGTTTTTT.

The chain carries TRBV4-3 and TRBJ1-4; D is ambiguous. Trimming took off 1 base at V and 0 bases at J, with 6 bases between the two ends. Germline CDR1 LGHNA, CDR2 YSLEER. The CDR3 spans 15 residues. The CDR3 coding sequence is TGCGCCAGCAGCCAAGGGACCTCAACTAATGAAAAACTGTTTTTT. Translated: CASSQGTSTNEKLFF.

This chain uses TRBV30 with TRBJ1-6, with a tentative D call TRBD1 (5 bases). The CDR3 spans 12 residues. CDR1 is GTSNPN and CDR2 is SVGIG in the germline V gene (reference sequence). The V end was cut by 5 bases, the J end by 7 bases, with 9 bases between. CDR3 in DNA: TGTGCCTGGGCGGGGGTGAATTCACCCCTCCACTTT. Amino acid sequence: CAWAGVNSPLHF.

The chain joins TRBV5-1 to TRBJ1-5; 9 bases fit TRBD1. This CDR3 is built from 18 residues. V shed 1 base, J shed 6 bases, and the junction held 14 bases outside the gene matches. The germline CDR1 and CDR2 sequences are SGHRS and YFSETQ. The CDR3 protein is CASSLNPSGQGGSQPQHF. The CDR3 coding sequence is TGCGCCAGCAGCTTGAACCCGTCGGGACAGGGAGGTAGTCAGCCCCAGCATTTT. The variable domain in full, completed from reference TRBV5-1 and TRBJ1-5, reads KAGVTQTPRYLIKTRGQQVTLSCSPISGHRSVSWYQQTPGQGLQFLFEYFSETQRNKGNFPGRFSGRQFSNSRSEMNVSTLELGDSALYLCASSLNPSGQGGSQPQHFGDGTRLSIL.

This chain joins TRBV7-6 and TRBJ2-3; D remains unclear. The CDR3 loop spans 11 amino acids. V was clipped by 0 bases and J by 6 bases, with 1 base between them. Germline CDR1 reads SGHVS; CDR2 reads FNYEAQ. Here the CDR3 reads CASSLADTQYF. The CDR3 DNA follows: TGTGCCAGCAGCTTAGCGGATACGCAGTATTTT.

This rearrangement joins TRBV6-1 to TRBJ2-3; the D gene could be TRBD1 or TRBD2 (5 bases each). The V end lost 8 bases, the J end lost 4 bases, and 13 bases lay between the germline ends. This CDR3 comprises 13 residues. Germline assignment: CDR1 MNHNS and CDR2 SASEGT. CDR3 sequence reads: CASVKGSADTQYF. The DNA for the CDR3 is TGTGCCAGCGTTAAGGGGAGCGCAGATACGCAGTATTTT.

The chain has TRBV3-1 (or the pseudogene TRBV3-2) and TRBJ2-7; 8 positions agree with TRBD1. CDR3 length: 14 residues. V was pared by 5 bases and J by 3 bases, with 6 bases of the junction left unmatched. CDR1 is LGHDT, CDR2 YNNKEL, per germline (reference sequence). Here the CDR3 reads CASSSRGQDYEQYF. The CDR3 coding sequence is TGTGCCAGCAGCTCTCGGGGACAGGACTACGAGCAGTACTTC.

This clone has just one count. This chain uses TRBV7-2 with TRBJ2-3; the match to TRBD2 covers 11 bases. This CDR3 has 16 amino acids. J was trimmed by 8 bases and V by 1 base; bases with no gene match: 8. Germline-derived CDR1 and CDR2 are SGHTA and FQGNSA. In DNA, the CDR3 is TGTGCCAGCAGCTTAGACGGGACTAGCGGCCGGGGTACGCAGTATTTT. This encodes CASSLDGTSGRGTQYF.

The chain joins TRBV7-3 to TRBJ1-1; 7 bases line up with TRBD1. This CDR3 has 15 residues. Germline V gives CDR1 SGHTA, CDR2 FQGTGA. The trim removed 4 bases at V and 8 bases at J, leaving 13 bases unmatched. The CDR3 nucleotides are TGTGCCAGCAGCTCGAGCTCGTACACAGGGGCGGAAGCTTTCTTT. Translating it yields CASSSSSYTGAEAFF.

CDR3 coding DNA: TGTGCCAGCAGCCCCTCAACGGGAGGGTACGAGCAGTACTTC. This translates into CASSPSTGGYEQYF. This rearrangement joins TRBV7-7 to TRBJ2-7, with 8 bases that match TRBD2. The CDR3 is made up of 14 amino acids. Germline CDR1 reads SSHAT; CDR2 reads FNYEAQ (reference sequence). The V segment lost 5 bases and the J segment 4 bases; nucleotides outside the gene matches: 7.